The 20 T cell receptor beta chains in this list originate from one sample, sequenced in a study of technical replicates of blood from a few donors. Here immunoSEQ multiplex PCR was the method, and the copy in TCRdb shows in-frame clones only, minus some. This sample has around 83,000 clones, with approximately 91% found just once. Specimen: T cells isolated from PBMCs. These receptors were obtained from a human donor in good health. Some clones in this sample may be carry-over from other donors' samples.

The chain links TRBV27 to TRBJ2-7; unclear D gene. Deletions cut 2 bases from V and 3 bases from J, with 20 bases between. The CDR3 runs to 17 residues. CDR1 and CDR2 (germline): MNHEY, SMNVEV (reference sequence). The CDR3 DNA reads as TGTGCCAGCAGTTTAAGGCAGACCGACTTTTCCGACTACGAGCAGTACTTC. This translates into CASSLRQTDFSDYEQYF.

CDR3 protein: CASSPDRETQYF. The CDR3 coding sequence is TGTGCCAGCTCACCCGACAGAGAGACCCAGTACTTC. The V and J genes are TRBV18 and TRBJ2-5; D is perhaps TRBD1 (5 bases). Deletions cut 3 bases from V and 4 bases from J, with 6 bases between. Germline-derived CDR1 and CDR2 are KGHSH and LQKENI. The CDR3 contains 12 residues.

The V gene is TRBV27, the J gene TRBJ1-2, with D unclear. The V and J ends lost 5 bases and 3 bases respectively, with 10 bases between them. The CDR3 runs to 13 residues. Per germline, CDR1 MNHEY and CDR2 SMNVEV (reference sequence). The CDR3 reads CASSPDLDYGYTF. The CDR3 coding sequence is TGTGCCAGCAGTCCGGACTTAGACTATGGCTACACCTTC.

This chain joins TRBV16 and TRBJ2-7; 8 nucleotides align to TRBD2. This CDR3 has 15 residues. Germline-derived CDR1 and CDR2 are KGHSY and FQNENV. With 6 bases clipped from V and 3 bases from J, the junction kept 10 bases outside the gene matches. The CDR3 protein is CASSFGGTSVYEQYF. In DNA, the CDR3 is TGTGCCAGCAGTTTTGGGGGGACTAGTGTCTACGAGCAGTACTTC.

This sequence joins TRBV27 and TRBJ1-2; 8 bases map to TRBD1. J lost 6 bases, V lost 3 bases, and 6 bases had no gene match. This CDR3 is 14 amino acids long. Germline lookup yields CDR1 MNHEY and CDR2 SMNVEV (reference sequence). DNA for the CDR3: TGTGCCAGCAGTTTGTCAGCAGGGGGCCATGGCTACACCTTC. Translation: CASSLSAGGHGYTF.

The chain employs TRBV7-6 and TRBJ2-1, with TRBD1 matching 8 bases. With V trimmed by 5 bases and J by 0 bases, 9 bases remained unmatched. This CDR3 has 17 residues. The germline V gene has CDR1 SGHVS and CDR2 FNYEAQ. The CDR3 DNA reads as TGTGCCAGCAGCCGGACAGGGAGTAGTGGCTCCTACAATGAGCAGTTCTTC. Residues: CASSRTGSSGSYNEQFF.

This sequence joins TRBV7-3 and TRBJ2-1; maybe TRBD2 (5 bases). V lost 8 bases, J lost 4 bases, and 12 bases lay in between. CDR1 SGHTA and CDR2 FQGTGA come from the germline V gene. This CDR3 is built from 13 residues. The CDR3 nucleotides read TGTGCCAGCGCCGGAGGCCCATACAATGAGCAGTTCTTC. Translating it yields CASAGGPYNEQFF. The whole variable domain, remainder taken from reference TRBV7-3 and TRBJ2-1, is GAGVSQTPSNKVTEKGKYVELRCDPISGHTALYWYRQSLGQGPEFLIYFQGTGAADDSGLPNDRFFAVRPEGSVSTLKIQRTERGDSAVYLCASAGGPYNEQFFGPGTRLTVL.

This chain links TRBV9 with TRBJ1-2, with a possible D match to TRBD1 (5 bases). Germline V gene lookup returns CDR1 SGDLS and CDR2 YYNGEE. CDR3 size: 13 residues. Trimming cost V 0 bases and J 7 bases, with 10 bases left between them. The DNA of the CDR3 is TGTGCCAGCAGCGTAGGAGACAGTTCTGGCTACACCTTC. Its translation: CASSVGDSSGYTF.

The CDR3 reads CASSPRDSTNEKLFF. For the CDR3, the DNA is TGTGCCAGCAGCCCCCGGGACAGCACTAATGAAAAACTGTTTTTT. This chain joins TRBV9 and TRBJ1-4; 7 bases align to TRBD1. V shed 4 bases and J 2 bases; nucleotides not matched to a gene: 5. Germline CDR1 and CDR2: SGDLS and YYNGEE. The CDR3 is made up of 15 amino acids.

The rearrangement uses TRBV19 and TRBJ1-3; perhaps TRBD1 as D (5 bases). The CDR3 length is 15 residues. V dropped 2 bases and J dropped 0 bases, with 8 bases sitting between them. Per germline, CDR1 LNHDA and CDR2 SQIVND (reference sequence). The DNA of the CDR3 is TGTGCCAGTAGTATATACCAGGGCTCTGGAAACACCATATATTTT. It translates to CASSIYQGSGNTIYF.

The chain joins TRBV9 to TRBJ2-1; D unclear. V gave up 4 bases and J gave up 2 bases, with 13 bases separating them. The CDR3 covers 15 residues. Per germline, CDR1 SGDLS and CDR2 YYNGEE. The CDR3 DNA reads TGTGCCAGCAGCCCCGGTCCAGGTACCTACAATGAGCAGTTCTTC. Translated, it gives CASSPGPGTYNEQFF.

V gene TRBV6-6 combines with J gene TRBJ1-5, with 10 bases lining up with TRBD1. The junction had 2 bases not matched to a gene; V was cut back by 4 bases and J by 2 bases. Germline-derived CDR1 and CDR2 are MNHNY and SVGAGI (reference sequence). CDR3 length equals 15 residues. DNA for the CDR3: TGTGCCAGCAGTTCCGGACAGGGGGGCAATCAGCCCCAGCATTTT. Translation gives CASSSGQGGNQPQHF.

This clone was counted a single time. The chain carries TRBV4-1 and TRBJ1-3; possible D gene TRBD1, 5 bases. Trimming left V 3 bases short and J 3 bases short, with 6 bases between. Germline CDR1 reads MGHRA; CDR2 reads YSYEKL. The CDR3 contains 13 residues. The CDR3 sequence: CASSQTVGNTIYF. The CDR3 coding sequence is TGCGCCAGCAGCCAGACAGTTGGAAACACCATATATTTT.

The chain uses TRBV28 and TRBJ2-5; D perhaps matches TRBD1 (7 bases). CDR3 length: 16 amino acids. The V end was cut by 1 base, the J end by 9 bases, with 21 bases between. CDR1 and CDR2 (germline): MDHEN, SYDVKM. The CDR3 protein is CASSLSSGGQVRAQYF. CDR3 DNA: TGTGCCAGCAGTTTATCTTCAGGGGGGCAGGTTCGGGCCCAGTACTTC. Full variable domain (outside the CDR3, taken from reference TRBV28 and TRBJ2-5): DVKVTQSSRYLVKRTGEKVFLECVQDMDHENMFWYRQDPGLGLRLIYFSYDVKMKEKGDIPEGYSVSREKKERFSLILESASTNQTSMYLCASSLSSGGQVRAQYFGPGTRLLVL.

The rearrangement uses TRBV10-2 and TRBJ2-2; 7 nucleotides agree with TRBD1. With 6 bases clipped from V and 0 bases from J, the junction kept 4 bases outside the gene matches. Germline-derived CDR1 and CDR2 are WSHSY and SAAADI. The CDR3 spans 15 residues. Here the CDR3 DNA reads TGCGCCAGCAGAGGGACAGCCGCGAACACCGGGGAGCTGTTTTTT. It is translated as CASRGTAANTGELFF.

The rearrangement links TRBV28 to TRBJ1-5, with D uncertain. The CDR3 is made up of 14 amino acids. V lost 5 bases and J lost 7, with 15 bases in between. CDR1 is MDHEN, CDR2 SYDVKM, per germline. Here the CDR3 reads CASSLEFRNQPQHF. The CDR3 DNA sequence: TGTGCCAGCAGTCTAGAGTTCAGAAACCAGCCCCAGCATTTT.

V is TRBV5-5 and J is TRBJ1-5; a possible D gene is TRBD1 (5 bases). CDR3 length: 17 residues. The ends were cut back, 0 bases at V and 5 bases at J, with 18 bases in the middle. Germline values: CDR1 SGHKS, CDR2 YYEKEE (reference sequence). CDR3 region: CASSLEGLVGEDQPQHF. CDR3 coding DNA: TGTGCCAGCAGCTTGGAGGGTTTAGTGGGGGAGGATCAGCCCCAGCATTTT.

J is TRBJ1-1 and V is TRBV28, with 8 bases identical to TRBD1. The CDR3 contains 14 residues. CDR1 and CDR2 from the germline V gene are MDHEN and SYDVKM. J gave up 6 bases and V 4 bases, and 7 bases lay outside the gene matches. For the CDR3, the DNA is TGTGCCAGCAGTTCAATTCAGGGGGCGCCTGAAGCTTTCTTT. The encoded protein is CASSSIQGAPEAFF.

The V and J genes are TRBV7-2 and TRBJ2-5, with D unclear. V gave up 5 bases and J gave up 0 bases, with 7 bases separating them. Germline V lookup: CDR1 SGHTA, CDR2 FQGNSA. The CDR3 loop spans 13 amino acids. CDR3 bases: TGTGCCAGCAGCCCCCAGTACCAAGAGACCCAGTACTTC. It codes for CASSPQYQETQYF.

V and J are TRBV6-1 and TRBJ2-5; 7 nucleotides align to TRBD1. The germline V gene has CDR1 MNHNS and CDR2 SASEGT. The V segment lost 6 bases and the J segment 0 bases; nucleotides outside the gene matches: 1. The CDR3 has 13 residues. DNA for the CDR3: TGTGCCAGCAGGACAGGGTACCAAGAGACCCAGTACTTC. This gives the protein CASRTGYQETQYF.